A selection of T cell receptor beta chains follows, all from one sample in a study of cytomegalovirus exposure and HLA in healthy donors. Measured with immunoSEQ multiplex PCR; TCRdb has only the in-frame clones, and not every one. In the table there are over 150,000 clones, 73% of which are singletons. Material: PBMCs. The receptors stem from a young woman in good health and CMV-seropositive. CDR3s include the opening cysteine and the closing phenylalanine or tryptophan. A D gene is named only where the DNA matches it firmly. Some rows have no size entry. The others give once, few or many, or a class for an expanded clone.

V	J	size	D	DNA	CDR3
TRBV19	TRBJ1-1	-	-	TGTGCCAGTAGTATAGGGGACACGAGCATGAACACTGAAGCTTTCTTT	CASSIGDTSMNTEAFF
TRBV28	TRBJ1-6	-	TRBD1	TGTGCCAGCAGTCCGAGACAGGGGAGCTCCTATAATTCACCCCTCCACTTT	CASSPRQGSSYNSPLHF
TRBV28	TRBJ1-6	-	-	TGTGCCAGCAGGTTCGACAGCCTCGAGAGTTCACCCCTCCACTTT	CASRFDSLESSPLHF
TRBV18	TRBJ2-7	-	-	TGTGCCAGCTCACCCGCACACCCCTACGAGCAGTACTTC	CASSPAHPYEQYF
TRBV7-2	TRBJ2-2	-	-	TGTGCCAGCAGCTTAGGGGCCAACACCGGGGAGCTGTTTTTT	CASSLGANTGELFF
TRBV7-2	TRBJ2-7	once	-	TGTGCCAGCAGACCCCAGACAGGTCCCTACGAGCAGTACTTC	CASRPQTGPYEQYF
TRBV5-6	TRBJ2-3	-	TRBD2	TGTGCCAGCAGCCCCAGCGGGGGGATAACAGATACGCAGTATTTT	CASSPSGGITDTQYF
TRBV5-8	TRBJ1-1	-	-	TGTGCCAGCAGCTTAGTGAGGTTCACTGAAGCTTTCTTT	CASSLVRFTEAFF
TRBV30	TRBJ2-1	once	-	TGTGCCTGGAGCCCCTCCTCCTACAATGAGCAGTTCTTC	CAWSPSSYNEQFF
TRBV18	TRBJ1-3	-	-	TGTGCCAGCTCACCCCCAGGAGGCTCTGGAAACACCATATATTTT	CASSPPGGSGNTIYF
TRBV4-1	TRBJ1-5	-	-	TGCGCCAGCAGCCAACCTGGGGGGGCGGGCAATCAGCCCCAGCATTTT	CASSQPGGAGNQPQHF
TRBV27	TRBJ1-2	-	TRBD1	TGTGCCAGCAGGGACCCAGACAGGGGCTATGGCTACACCTTC	CASRDPDRGYGYTF
TRBV10-3	TRBJ1-3	few	TRBD1	TGTGCCATCAGTGGACAGGGAGTAAGCTCTGGAAACACCATATATTTT	CAISGQGVSSGNTIYF
TRBV7-2	TRBJ1-5	-	-	TGTGCCAGCAGCCCTCGAGGGGGGGGGCTTGGAAATCAGCCCCAGCATTTT	CASSPRGGGLGNQPQHF
TRBV5-1	TRBJ1-5	-	-	TGCGCCAGCAGCGCCTCAGCGGGAGGGAATCAGCCCCAGCATTTT	CASSASAGGNQPQHF
TRBV7-9	TRBJ2-7	-	TRBD1	TGTGCCAGCAGAAATAGACAGGGAAGTGAATACGAGCAGTACTTC	CASRNRQGSEYEQYF
TRBV9	TRBJ1-6	-	-	TGTGCCAGTAGCGCTTATGACAGGAATTCACCCCTCCACTTT	CASSAYDRNSPLHF
TRBV10-2	TRBJ2-2	few	TRBD2	TGCGCCAGCAGTGAGTTGGCTAGCGGCACCGGGGAGCTGTTTTTT	CASSELASGTGELFF
TRBV11-2	TRBJ2-3	-	-	TGTGCCAGCAGCTTAGACAGGGCGGCAGATACGCAGTATTTT	CASSLDRAADTQYF
TRBV28	TRBJ2-7	-	-	TGTGCCAGCAGTCCGCCGACAGGAACCTACGAGCAGTACTTC	CASSPPTGTYEQYF
TRBV2	TRBJ1-1	-	TRBD1	TGTGCCAGCAGTTATGGGGTCTTTACAGGGGGGGGTAGAAACACTGAAGCTTTCTTT	CASSYGVFTGGGRNTEAFF
TRBV7-9	TRBJ1-5	few	-	TGTTCCAGCAGCCTGCGGTTCGATCAGCCCCAGCATTTT	CSSSLRFDQPQHF
TRBV4-1	TRBJ2-1	-	TRBD2	TGCGCCAGCAGCCAAGAGGGCGGGGGGCTCTACTACAATGAGCAGTTCTTC	CASSQEGGGLYYNEQFF
TRBV7-6	TRBJ1-3	-	-	TGTGCCAGCAGCTTAGACAGGGTAACTGGAAACACCATATATTTT	CASSLDRVTGNTIYF
TRBV4-1	TRBJ1-1	-	-	TGCGCCAGCAGCCAAGATCTCAGGGGACGTGAGGGAGCTTTCTTT	CASSQDLRGREGAFF
TRBV4-2	TRBJ1-4	-	-	TGTGCCAGCAGCCAAGGACAGAGCGTGGCTAATGAAAAACTGTTTTTT	CASSQGQSVANEKLFF
TRBV30	TRBJ1-2	-	TRBD1	TGTGCCTGGAGTGGGACAGGGGTTACTAACTATGGCTACACCTTC	CAWSGTGVTNYGYTF
TRBV4-1	TRBJ2-7	-	TRBD1	TGCGCCAGCAGCCAAGCCGTCGTACGCCAGGGGGACGAGCAGTACTTC	CASSQAVVRQGDEQYF
TRBV2	TRBJ1-2	few	-	TGTGCCAGCAGTGACTTCAGGGGAGTCGCCAACTATGGCTACACCTTC	CASSDFRGVANYGYTF
TRBV10-3	TRBJ1-2	few	TRBD1	TGTGCCATCAGTGACCCAGACTACAGGGGAAACTATGGCTACACCTTC	CAISDPDYRGNYGYTF
TRBV5-6	TRBJ2-3	-	TRBD1	TGTGCCAGCAGCTTGGGAGGGGGCATCGATACGCAGTATTTT	CASSLGGGIDTQYF
TRBV11-3	TRBJ1-3	-	-	TGTGCCAGCAGCTTGCGTGGGGACACCGTATATTTT	CASSLRGDTVYF
TRBV7-2	TRBJ1-1	-	-	TGTGCCAGCAGCTTACTGGCCTCTGAAGCTTTCTTT	CASSLLASEAFF
TRBV11-1	TRBJ1-2	-	TRBD1	TGTGCCAGCAGCTTAGAAAGGAGCGAGGGGGCAGGTGGCTACACCTTC	CASSLERSEGAGGYTF
TRBV2	TRBJ2-2	few	-	TGTGCCAGCAGTGAAGTGTGGCAGGGGACCGGGGAGCTGTTTTTT	CASSEVWQGTGELFF
TRBV30	TRBJ2-7	-	TRBD1	TGTGCCTGGAGTGTACCTGGGACAGAAGCCTGCGAGCAGTACTTC	CAWSVPGTEACEQYF
TRBV5-1	TRBJ2-5	-	TRBD2	TGCGCCAGCAGCTTCAGTGGCAGCGGGGGGCAAGAGACCCAGTACTTC	CASSFSGSGGQETQYF
TRBV27	TRBJ1-2	-	-	TGTGCCAGCAGTGCCGGGACTAACTATGGCTACACCTTC	CASSAGTNYGYTF
TRBV28	TRBJ2-3	-	-	TGTGCCAGCAGTCATACAGAGAGAGATACGCAGTATTTT	CASSHTERDTQYF
TRBV4-3	TRBJ2-4	few	TRBD1	TGCGCCAGCAGCCACACGGACAGGGGGGGAAACATTCAGTACTTC	CASSHTDRGGNIQYF
TRBV19	TRBJ2-7	-	-	TGTGCCAGTACCAGGGGGGACGAGCAGTACTTC	CASTRGDEQYF
TRBV25-1	TRBJ2-1	-	TRBD2	TGTGCCAGTACTAGCGGGGGATACAATGAGCAGTTCTTC	CASTSGGYNEQFF
TRBV6-5	TRBJ2-5	-	-	TGTGCCAGCAGTTCGGCAGGGCTCCAAGAGACCCAGTACTTC	CASSSAGLQETQYF
TRBV4-2	TRBJ2-7	-	TRBD2	TGTGCCAGCAGCCAAGGACTAGCGGGGGGCCGGGAGCAGTACTTC	CASSQGLAGGREQYF
TRBV11-2	TRBJ2-7	-	-	TGTGCCAGCCAGGGGTACGAGCAGTACTTC	CASQGYEQYF
TRBV6-1	TRBJ2-1	once	TRBD2	TGTGCCAGCAGGGGGGGGAGCTCCTACAATGAGCAGTTCTTC	CASRGGSSYNEQFF
TRBV6-5	TRBJ2-3	-	TRBD2	TGTGCCAGTCGGCGGACTAGCGGGGGGGTTACGCAGTATTTT	CASRRTSGGVTQYF
TRBV10-2	TRBJ2-5	-	TRBD2	TGCGCCAGCTTGACTAGCGGGGGGGCCTTAGGAGAGACCCAGTACTTC	CASLTSGGALGETQYF
TRBV21-1	TRBJ1-6	-	-	TGTGCCAGCAGCAAAGTTTTCTTTGCGGGGCCCAGCTCCTATAATTCACCCCTCCACTTT	CASSKVFFAGPSSYNSPLHF
TRBV5-4	TRBJ2-1	-	TRBD1	TGTGCCAGCAGTACAGGTTACAGGGGAACCTACAATGAGCAGTTCTTC	CASSTGYRGTYNEQFF
TRBV10-3	TRBJ1-6	-	TRBD1	TGTGCCATCAGTGAGCGGACAGGGGGAGAAAATTCACCCCTCCACTTT	CAISERTGGENSPLHF
TRBV6-5	TRBJ1-6	-	-	TGTGCCAGCAGTTACCTCAATTCACCCCTCCACTTT	CASSYLNSPLHF
TRBV7-7	TRBJ2-1	once	-	TGTGCTAGCAGCGTCGACGGGAGCTCCTACAATGAGCAGTTCTTC	CASSVDGSSYNEQFF
TRBV4-3	TRBJ2-1	-	-	TGCGCCAGCAGCCAAGATGGTAGCGGGACAGTGCATGAGCAGTTCTTC	CASSQDGSGTVHEQFF
TRBV6-6	TRBJ2-7	-	TRBD1	TGTGCCAGCAGTTACCCTGGACAGGGGAAATGGGAGCAGTACTTC	CASSYPGQGKWEQYF
TRBV5-1	TRBJ1-4	-	TRBD1	TGCGCCAGCAGCCGGGACAGGGATGAAAAACTGTTTTTT	CASSRDRDEKLFF
TRBV6-1	TRBJ2-2	-	-	TGTGCCAGCAGTGACCGGTCGCGGGGGGAGCTGTTTTTT	CASSDRSRGELFF
TRBV19	TRBJ2-3	-	TRBD2	TGTGCCAGTAGCCTAGCGGAAAGCACAGATACGCAGTATTTT	CASSLAESTDTQYF
TRBV4-3	TRBJ2-7	-	TRBD1	TGCGCCAGCAGCCAAGGCTACCCGGGACAGGGTTACGAGCAGTACTTC	CASSQGYPGQGYEQYF
TRBV6-5	TRBJ2-7	-	-	TGTGCCAGCAGTGTTGGTACAGGTGCCTACGAGCAGTACTTC	CASSVGTGAYEQYF